What follows describes a single T cell receptor beta chain. Its antigen remains unknown. CDR1 and CDR2 from the germline V gene are LGHDT and YNNKEL (reference sequence). Unmatched junction bases numbered 3, after V lost 3 bases and J lost 0 bases. The CDR3 length is 16 residues. From the 5' RACE reads, TCRdb called clonotypes with MiXCR, one entry per CDR3 protein. Of 50,000 or so distinct CDR3 sequences in the sample, more than 10% were seen once. This record belongs to a study of T-cell memory formation after mild COVID-19. Overall study results and limits: The finding that pre-infection memory included some responding clones suggested that cross-reactive memory joined. CD8+ contracting clones occupied EMRA, while CD4+ ones occupied mainly CM and EM. SARS-CoV-2 specificity was not confirmed for second-wave clones peaking on day 37.

The source of this sequence is a man between 18 and 35 years old who had mild COVID-19 (a few samples of this study predate the infection). Cell type and time point are not known. The chain employs TRBV3-1 and TRBJ2-1, with 9 bases aligning to TRBD2. Sequencing input: PBMCs or a T cell subset sorted from them (not recorded which). The CDR3 DNA reads TGTGCCAGCAGCCACCGCGGGGGGGCCTCCTACAATGAGCAGTTCTTC. Protein product: CASSHRGGASYNEQFF.